Listed below are T cell receptor beta chains from one sample, sequenced in a study of blood T cell repertoires in COVID-19. Produced via immunoSEQ multiplex PCR; TCRdb's table is partial and in-frame only. The sample records approximately 300,000 clones, around 90% being singletons. The sample consisted of peripheral blood. All receptors come from a woman aged 50 to 65 with COVID-19, enrolled during active disease. The CDR3 runs from the conserved cysteine through the conserved F or W. A D gene is named only where the DNA matches it firmly. Clone size appears in some rows only: once, few, many, or a class for an expanded clone.

CASSQGTLNYGYTF | TGTGCCAGCAGCCAAGGGACTCTTAACTATGGCTACACCTTC | once | TRBJ1-2 | TRBV14 | .
CAISDRDRDILQPQHF | TGTGCCATCAGTGACCGGGACAGGGACATCCTTCAGCCCCAGCATTTT | few | TRBJ1-5 | TRBV10-3 | TRBD1
CASSGGEYSHSGNTIYF | TGTGCCAGCAGCGGGGGGGAGTACTCCCACTCTGGAAACACCATATATTTT | . | TRBJ1-3 | TRBV7-9 | .
CASSPQGAQGYTF | TGTGCCAGCAGTCCTCAGGGGGCACAGGGCTACACCTTC | . | TRBJ1-2 | TRBV16 | TRBD1
CASSQDWLAITDTQYF | TGCGCCAGCAGCCAAGATTGGCTAGCCATCACAGATACGCAGTATTTT | . | TRBJ2-3 | TRBV4-3 | .
CASSQRKTAGYTF | TGTGCCAGCAGCCAGAGGAAAACCGCTGGCTACACCTTC | . | TRBJ1-2 | TRBV3-1/TRBV3-2 | .
CASSYSGPGAPQHF | TGTGCCAGCAGTTACTCGGGGCCCGGAGCGCCCCAGCATTTT | . | TRBJ1-5 | TRBV6-5 | .
CASSDLTGVDYGYTF | TGTGCCAGCAGTGACCTGACAGGGGTGGACTATGGCTACACCTTC | . | TRBJ1-2 | TRBV6-1 | TRBD1
CATTGSGEETQYF | TGTGCCACCACAGGGAGCGGGGAGGAGACCCAGTACTTC | . | TRBJ2-5 | TRBV6-5 | .
CAWMPGLSYNEQFF | TGTGCCTGGATGCCGGGACTTTCCTACAATGAGCAGTTCTTC | . | TRBJ2-1 | TRBV30 | .